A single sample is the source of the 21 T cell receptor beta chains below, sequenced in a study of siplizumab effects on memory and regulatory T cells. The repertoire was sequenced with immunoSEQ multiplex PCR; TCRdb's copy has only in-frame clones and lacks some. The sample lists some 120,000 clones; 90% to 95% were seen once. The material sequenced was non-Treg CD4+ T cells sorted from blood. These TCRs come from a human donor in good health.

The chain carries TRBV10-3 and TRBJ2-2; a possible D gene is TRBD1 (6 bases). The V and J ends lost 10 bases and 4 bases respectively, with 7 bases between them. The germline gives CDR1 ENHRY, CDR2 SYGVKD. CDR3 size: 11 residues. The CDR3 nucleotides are TGTGCCAGCAGGGGCACCGGGGAGCTGTTTTTT. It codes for CASRGTGELFF.

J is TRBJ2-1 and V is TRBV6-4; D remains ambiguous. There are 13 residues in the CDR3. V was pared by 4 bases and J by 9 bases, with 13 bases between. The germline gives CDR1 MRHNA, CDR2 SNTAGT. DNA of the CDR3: TGTGCCAGCAGTGCCTTTTCCGGTCTTGAGCAGTTCTTC. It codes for CASSAFSGLEQFF.

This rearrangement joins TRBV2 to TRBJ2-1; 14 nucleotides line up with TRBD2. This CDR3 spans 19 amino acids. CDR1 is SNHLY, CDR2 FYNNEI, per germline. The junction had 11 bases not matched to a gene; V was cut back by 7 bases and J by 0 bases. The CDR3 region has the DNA TGTGCCAGCATGGTACCCGGACTAGCGGGGGGCAGCTCCTACAATGAGCAGTTCTTC. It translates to CASMVPGLAGGSSYNEQFF.

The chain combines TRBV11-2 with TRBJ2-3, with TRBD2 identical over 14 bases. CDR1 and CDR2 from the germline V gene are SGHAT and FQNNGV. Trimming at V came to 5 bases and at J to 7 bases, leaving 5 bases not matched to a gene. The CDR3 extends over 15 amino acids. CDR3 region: CASSPGTSGGYTQYF. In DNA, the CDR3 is TGTGCCAGCAGCCCCGGGACTAGCGGGGGATATACGCAGTATTTT.

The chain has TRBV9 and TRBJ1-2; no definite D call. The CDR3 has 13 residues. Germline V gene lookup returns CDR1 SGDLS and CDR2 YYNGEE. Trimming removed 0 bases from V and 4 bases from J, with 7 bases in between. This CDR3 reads CASSVGWAYGYTF. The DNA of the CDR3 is TGTGCCAGCAGCGTAGGTTGGGCCTATGGCTACACCTTC. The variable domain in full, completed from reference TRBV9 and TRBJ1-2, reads DSGVTQTPKHLITATGQRVTLRCSPRSGDLSVYWYQQSLDQGLQFLIQYYNGEERAKGNILERFSAQQFPDLHSELNLSSLELGDSALYFCASSVGWAYGYTFGSGTRLTVV.

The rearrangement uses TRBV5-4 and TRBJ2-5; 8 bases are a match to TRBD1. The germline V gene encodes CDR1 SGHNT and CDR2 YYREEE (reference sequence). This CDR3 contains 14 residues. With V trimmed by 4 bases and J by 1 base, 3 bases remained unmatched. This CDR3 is CASSLGQGQETQYF. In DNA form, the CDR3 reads TGTGCCAGCAGCCTAGGACAGGGCCAAGAGACCCAGTACTTC.

The chain's CDR3 is CASSTTAFQETQYF. CDR3 sequence (DNA): TGTGCCAGTAGTACCACAGCCTTCCAAGAGACCCAGTACTTC. This chain links TRBV19 with TRBJ2-5; D is unclear. Looked up from germline, CDR1 is LNHDA and CDR2 is SQIVND (reference sequence). The V and J ends lost 4 bases and 1 base respectively, with 10 bases between them. This CDR3 spans 14 amino acids.

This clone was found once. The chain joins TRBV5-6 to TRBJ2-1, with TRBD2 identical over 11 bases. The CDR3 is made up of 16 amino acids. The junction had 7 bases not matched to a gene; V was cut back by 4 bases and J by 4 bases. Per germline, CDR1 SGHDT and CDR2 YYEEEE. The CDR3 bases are TGTGCCAGCAGCCTGCCGGGACTAGCGGCTTACAATGAGCAGTTCTTC. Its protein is CASSLPGLAAYNEQFF.

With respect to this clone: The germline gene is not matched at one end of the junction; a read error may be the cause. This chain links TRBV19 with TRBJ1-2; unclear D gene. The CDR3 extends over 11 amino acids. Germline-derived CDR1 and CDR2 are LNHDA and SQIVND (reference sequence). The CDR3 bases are TGTGCCAGTAGTATAGGGATTAAGGGTGCCTTC. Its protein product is CASSIGIKGAF.

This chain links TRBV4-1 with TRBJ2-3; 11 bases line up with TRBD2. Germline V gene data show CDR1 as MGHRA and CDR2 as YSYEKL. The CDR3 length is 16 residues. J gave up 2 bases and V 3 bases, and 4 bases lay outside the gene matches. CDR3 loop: CASSQRLAGLTDTQYF. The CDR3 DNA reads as TGCGCCAGCAGCCAGAGACTAGCGGGGCTCACAGATACGCAGTATTTT.

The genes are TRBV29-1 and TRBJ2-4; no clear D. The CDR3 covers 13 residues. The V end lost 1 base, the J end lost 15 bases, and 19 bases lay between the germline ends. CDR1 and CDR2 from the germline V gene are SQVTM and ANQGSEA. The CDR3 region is CSVEALELFMSYF. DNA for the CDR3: TGCAGCGTTGAAGCCCTCGAACTGTTTATGTCGTACTTC.

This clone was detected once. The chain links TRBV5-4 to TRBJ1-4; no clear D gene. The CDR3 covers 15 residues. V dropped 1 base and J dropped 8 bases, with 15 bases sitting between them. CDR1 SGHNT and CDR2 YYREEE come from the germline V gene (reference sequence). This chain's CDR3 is CASSLRGYKGEKLFF. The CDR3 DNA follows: TGTGCCAGCAGCTTGCGAGGGTATAAGGGCGAAAAACTGTTTTTT.

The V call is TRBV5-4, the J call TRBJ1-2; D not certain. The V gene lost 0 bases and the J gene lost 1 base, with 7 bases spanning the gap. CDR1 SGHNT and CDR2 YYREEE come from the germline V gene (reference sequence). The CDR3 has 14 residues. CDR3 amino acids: CASSLAVGNYGYTF. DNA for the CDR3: TGTGCCAGCAGCTTGGCCGTCGGTAACTATGGCTACACCTTC.

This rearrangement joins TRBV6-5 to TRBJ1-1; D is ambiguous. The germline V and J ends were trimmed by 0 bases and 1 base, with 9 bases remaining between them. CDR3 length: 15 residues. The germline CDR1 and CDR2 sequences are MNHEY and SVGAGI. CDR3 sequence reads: CASSYSRNRNTEAFF. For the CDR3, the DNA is TGTGCCAGCAGTTACTCCCGTAACAGGAACACTGAAGCTTTCTTT.

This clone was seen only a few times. The CDR3 sequence: CASDTISGYQPQHF. The DNA of the CDR3 is TGTGCCAGCGACACTATTTCAGGTTATCAGCCCCAGCATTTT. The chain couples TRBV19 to TRBJ1-5; no clear D. With 9 bases removed from V and 5 bases from J, the gap between germline ends came to 17 bases. In germline, CDR1 is LNHDA, CDR2 SQIVND (reference sequence). The CDR3 covers 14 residues.

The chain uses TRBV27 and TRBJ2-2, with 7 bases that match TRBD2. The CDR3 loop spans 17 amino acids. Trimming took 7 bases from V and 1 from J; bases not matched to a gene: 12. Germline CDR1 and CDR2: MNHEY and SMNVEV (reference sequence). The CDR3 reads CASTTPAGVGNTGELFF. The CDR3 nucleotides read TGTGCCAGCACCACCCCGGCGGGGGTTGGGAACACCGGGGAGCTGTTTTTT.

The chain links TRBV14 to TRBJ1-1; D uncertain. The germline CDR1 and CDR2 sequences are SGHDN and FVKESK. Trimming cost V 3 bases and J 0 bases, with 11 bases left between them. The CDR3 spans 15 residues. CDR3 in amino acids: CASSQAIFVNTEAFF. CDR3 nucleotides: TGTGCCAGCAGCCAGGCCATTTTCGTGAACACTGAAGCTTTCTTT.

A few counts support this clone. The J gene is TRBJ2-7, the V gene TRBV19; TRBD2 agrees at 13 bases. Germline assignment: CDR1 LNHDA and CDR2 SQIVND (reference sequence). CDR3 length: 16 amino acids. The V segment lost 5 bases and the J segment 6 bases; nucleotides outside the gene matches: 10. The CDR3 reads CASSAPGLAGRGEQYF. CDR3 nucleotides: TGTGCCAGTAGTGCCCCGGGACTAGCGGGGCGCGGCGAGCAGTACTTC.

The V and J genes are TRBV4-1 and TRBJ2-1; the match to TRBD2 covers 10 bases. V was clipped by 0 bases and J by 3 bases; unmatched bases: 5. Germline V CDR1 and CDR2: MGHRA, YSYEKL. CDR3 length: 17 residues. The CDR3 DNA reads TGCGCCAGCAGCCAAGATCATAGGACTAGCGGCTACAATGAGCAGTTCTTC. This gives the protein CASSQDHRTSGYNEQFF.

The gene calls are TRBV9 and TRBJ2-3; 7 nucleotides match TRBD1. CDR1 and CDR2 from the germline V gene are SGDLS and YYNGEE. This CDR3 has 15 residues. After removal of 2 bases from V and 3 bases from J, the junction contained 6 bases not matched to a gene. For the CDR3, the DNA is TGTGCCAGCAGCGTTACAGGGGATGTAACAGATACGCAGTATTTT. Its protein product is CASSVTGDVTDTQYF.

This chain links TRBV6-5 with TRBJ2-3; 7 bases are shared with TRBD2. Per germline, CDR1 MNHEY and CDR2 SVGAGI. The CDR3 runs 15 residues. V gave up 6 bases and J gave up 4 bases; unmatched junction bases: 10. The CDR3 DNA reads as TGTGCCAGCAGCTCAGGGACTATCCGCGCAGATACGCAGTATTTT. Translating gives CASSSGTIRADTQYF.